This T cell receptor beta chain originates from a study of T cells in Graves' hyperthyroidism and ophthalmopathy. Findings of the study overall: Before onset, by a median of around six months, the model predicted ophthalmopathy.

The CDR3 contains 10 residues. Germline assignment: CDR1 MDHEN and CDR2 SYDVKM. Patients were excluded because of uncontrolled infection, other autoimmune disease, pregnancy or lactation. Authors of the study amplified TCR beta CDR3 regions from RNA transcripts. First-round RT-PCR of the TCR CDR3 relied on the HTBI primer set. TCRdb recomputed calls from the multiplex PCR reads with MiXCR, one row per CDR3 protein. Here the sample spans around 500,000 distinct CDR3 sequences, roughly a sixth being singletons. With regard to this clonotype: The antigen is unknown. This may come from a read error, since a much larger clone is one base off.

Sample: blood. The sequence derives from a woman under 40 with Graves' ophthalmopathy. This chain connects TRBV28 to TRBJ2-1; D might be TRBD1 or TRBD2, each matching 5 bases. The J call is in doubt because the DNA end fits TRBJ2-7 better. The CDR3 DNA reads TGTGCTTGGGGGTACAATGAGCAGTACTTC. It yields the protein CAWGYNEQYF.